One sample yielded the 13 T cell receptor beta chains listed below, sequenced in a study of cytomegalovirus exposure and HLA in healthy donors (dated by TCRdb to 2015 to 2018). Libraries were constructed by the immunoSEQ multiplex PCR assay. For the multiplex PCR, a mixture combining 60 forward primers for TCR Vbeta segments and 13 reverse primers for TCR Jbeta segments was used. TCRdb re-hosts the immuneACCESS table, in-frame sequences only. Its copies lack some clones; in the studies checked, an unresolved V gene accounts for under half of them, and the cause for the rest is not known. This sample holds tens of thousands of clones; approximately 81% were observed only once. The ten largest clonotypes hold 6.2% of the sample. The source material was PBMCs. These receptors were collected from a woman aged 45-60 years in good health and CMV-seropositive.

The chain couples TRBV29-1 to TRBJ2-7; D is perhaps TRBD1 (6 bases). Looked up from germline, CDR1 is SQVTM and CDR2 is ANQGSEA. This CDR3 is 11 amino acids long. The V gene lost 7 bases and the J gene lost 4 bases, with 11 bases spanning the gap. DNA of the CDR3: TGCAGCGGTTTCAGGGGTTACGAGCAGTACTTC. It is translated as CSGFRGYEQYF.

The J gene is TRBJ1-3, the V gene TRBV6-6, with unresolved D. The ends were cut back, 2 bases at V and 0 bases at J, with 5 bases in the middle. This CDR3 comprises 14 residues. Germline V gene lookup returns CDR1 MNHNY and CDR2 SVGAGI (reference sequence). CDR3 in amino acids: CASSYDNSGNTIYF. In nucleotides, the CDR3 is TGTGCCAGCAGTTACGACAACTCTGGAAACACCATATATTTT.

V gene TRBV27 combines with J gene TRBJ2-1, with D uncertain. Trimming shortened V by 6 bases and J by 0 bases, and 15 bases separated the two germline ends. Germline V gene lookup returns CDR1 MNHEY and CDR2 SMNVEV (reference sequence). CDR3 length: 16 residues. The CDR3 protein is CASRLRRTSSYNEQFF. CDR3 sequence (DNA): TGTGCCAGCAGGCTCCGAAGAACGAGCTCCTACAATGAGCAGTTCTTC.

This chain connects TRBV19 to TRBJ1-5; no firm D call. CDR1 and CDR2 (germline): LNHDA, SQIVND (reference sequence). V dropped 3 bases and J dropped 7 bases, with 13 bases sitting between them. CDR3 length equals 14 residues. In DNA, the CDR3 is TGTGCCAGTAGTATTCGCGAGGGAGGCCAGCCCCAGCATTTT. This codes for CASSIREGGQPQHF.

This chain links TRBV2 with TRBJ2-1; 16 bases are a match to TRBD2. The V segment lost 2 bases and the J segment 2 bases; nucleotides outside the gene matches: 3. CDR3 length: 18 residues. Germline values: CDR1 SNHLY, CDR2 FYNNEI. The CDR3 DNA reads TGTGCCAGCAGTGAACCCGGGACTAGCGGGAGGGCCTACAATGAGCAGTTCTTC. As protein: CASSEPGTSGRAYNEQFF.

The chain couples TRBV29-1 to TRBJ2-5; 10 bases are shared with TRBD2. The CDR3 sequence is 15 residues long. The germline CDR1 and CDR2 sequences are SQVTM and ANQGSEA. V lost 2 bases to trimming and J lost 2 bases; unmatched junction nucleotides: 5. The CDR3 reads CSVEFFSGRQETQYF. As DNA, the CDR3 is TGCAGCGTTGAATTTTTTAGCGGGAGGCAAGAGACCCAGTACTTC.

The chain combines TRBV9 with TRBJ1-4; 11 positions match TRBD1. V shed 4 bases and J 4 bases; nucleotides not matched to a gene: 6. This CDR3 has 16 amino acids. Germline CDR1 and CDR2: SGDLS and YYNGEE. For the CDR3, the DNA is TGTGCCAGCAGCTTAGGGACAGGGGGAGGTAATGAAAAACTGTTTTTT. Encoded protein: CASSLGTGGGNEKLFF.

The chain joins TRBV14 to TRBJ2-7; D not resolved. Deletions cut 1 base from V and 2 bases from J, with 6 bases between. CDR1 and CDR2 from the germline V gene are SGHDN and FVKESK. This CDR3 contains 13 residues. In DNA, the CDR3 is TGTGCCAGCAGCCAAGTAGCAGCCTACGAGCAGTACTTC. Amino acid sequence: CASSQVAAYEQYF.

The table lists this clone with a few counts. This sequence joins TRBV15 and TRBJ2-3, with D possibly being TRBD1 (5 bases). CDR3 length: 15 amino acids. The ends were cut back, 0 bases at V and 3 bases at J, with 10 bases in the middle. The germline V gene encodes CDR1 LNHNV and CDR2 YYDKDF (reference sequence). The CDR3 loop reads CATSRDGQPTDTQYF. CDR3 in DNA: TGTGCCACCAGCAGAGACGGACAACCAACAGATACGCAGTATTTT.

The CDR3 bases are TGCAGCGTCCTAGCGGGAGGGCCCCTCGAGCAGTACTTC. Translating it yields CSVLAGGPLEQYF. This sequence joins TRBV29-1 and TRBJ2-5; 12 bases are a match to TRBD2. The end of the DNA aligns better with TRBJ2-7, so the J call may be wrong. The CDR3 is 13 amino acids. CDR1 and CDR2 from the germline V gene are SQVTM and ANQGSEA.

The rearrangement links TRBV29-1 to TRBJ1-2; weak D call: TRBD1 (6 bases). Germline-derived CDR1 and CDR2 are SQVTM and ANQGSEA. The CDR3 runs 13 residues. Trimming pared 5 bases from V and 3 bases from J, leaving 13 bases between. The CDR3 nucleotides read TGCAGCGTTCAAGGGGGAGGCCACTATGGCTACACCTTC. It codes for CSVQGGGHYGYTF.

The chain is built from TRBV19 and TRBJ2-3; a weak D match, TRBD2 (5 bases). The V gene's germline CDR1 is LNHDA and CDR2 SQIVND (reference sequence). V was shortened by 6 bases and J by 1 base, with 14 bases between the two germline ends. The CDR3 spans 15 residues. This CDR3 reads CASRLRGLGTDTQYF. The CDR3 DNA is TGTGCCAGTAGGCTCCGAGGGTTGGGCACAGATACGCAGTATTTT.

The rearrangement joins TRBV19 to TRBJ1-1, with D possibly matching TRBD1 (5 bases). Trimming cost V 6 bases and J 5 bases, with 13 bases left between them. CDR3 size: 13 residues. The germline V gene encodes CDR1 LNHDA and CDR2 SQIVND (reference sequence). The CDR3 nucleotides are TGTGCCAGTAGCAAGGTGCGGGGGACTGAAGCTTTCTTT. Translating gives CASSKVRGTEAFF.